A single sample gave rise to the 13 T cell receptor beta chains below, sequenced in a study of regulatory T cells in long-lasting Graves disease. CDR3 regions were amplified by Arm-PCR using iRepertoire HTBI primers to build TCR beta libraries. MiXCR, run by TCRdb on the multiplex PCR reads, gives a single entry per CDR3 protein. The data show 500,000 or so distinct CDR3 sequences, 15% to 20% seen once. Time point specified: newly diagnosed GD, antithyroid drugs for less than 3 months. RNA extracted from PBMCs served as the sequencing template. These same records also appear under a second study, on T cells in Graves' hyperthyroidism and ophthalmopathy.

The source was peripheral blood mononuclear cells (PBMCs), collected at new diagnosis, from a patient treated with antithyroid drugs. Every receptor here comes from a woman aged 40-65 years with Graves disease.

The chain combines TRBV19 with TRBJ2-3, with a weak D call TRBD2 (6 bases). Between the trimmed V and J ends, which lost 6 bases and 2 bases, there was a span of 15 bases. The CDR3 is 15 amino acids. Germline V gene lookup returns CDR1 LNHDA and CDR2 SQIVND (reference sequence). CDR3 nucleotides: TGTGCCAGTAGCCACCCTCCGGGACTCACAGATACGCAGTATTTT. Translating it yields CASSHPPGLTDTQYF. The full variable domain, rest sourced from reference TRBV19 and TRBJ2-3, is DGGITQSPKYLFRKEGQNVTLSCEQNLNHDAMYWYRQDPGQGLRLIYYSQIVNDFQKGDIAEGYSVSREKKESFPLTVTSAQKNPTAFYLCASSHPPGLTDTQYFGPGTRLTVL.

This clonotype was observed at least ten times. The gene calls are TRBV2 and TRBJ1-6; 8 nucleotides line up with TRBD1. V trimming: 9 bases; J trimming: 8 bases; junction bases outside the gene matches: 3. Germline CDR1 is SNHLY and CDR2 is FYNNEI. This CDR3 is 12 amino acids long. In nucleotides, the CDR3 is TGTGCCAGAGGACAGGGTGATTCACCCCTCCACTTT. This sequence encodes CARGQGDSPLHF.

This clonotype appeared a few times. This chain joins TRBV6-5 and TRBJ1-6, with a weak D call TRBD1 (5 bases). Trimming left V 0 bases short and J 8 bases short, with 14 bases between. The CDR3 is 16 amino acids. CDR1 MNHEY and CDR2 SVGAGI come from the germline V gene. For the CDR3, the DNA is TGTGCCAGCAGTTACTCGGTGGTGGGGGACGATTCACCCCTCCACTTT. Protein product: CASSYSVVGDDSPLHF.

In its sample, this clonotype was seen many times. The chain recombines TRBV12-3 or TRBV12-4 with TRBJ2-7, with D maybe TRBD2 (5 bases). V was cut by 2 bases and J by 9 bases, with 14 bases left in between. The CDR3 sequence is 13 residues long. In nucleotides, the CDR3 is TGTGCCAGCAGTTTAAGTCGGGGTGGCGGGCAGTACTTC. Translating gives CASSLSRGGGQYF.

For this clonotype: At one end the junction does not follow the germline gene, possibly because of a read error. V is TRBV6-2 or TRBV6-3 and J is TRBJ2-1; D is uncertain. Germline V gene data show CDR1 as MNHEY and CDR2 as SVGEGT. CDR3 length equals 12 residues. The CDR3 DNA reads as TGTGCCATCAGTGGGGTACAGCAAGAGCAGTTCTTC. This translates into CAISGVQQEQFF.

This chain connects TRBV19 to TRBJ1-1; D is possibly TRBD1 (6 bases). From germline, CDR1 is LNHDA and CDR2 SQIVND (reference sequence). The CDR3 spans 14 residues. V was pared by 6 bases and J by 1 base, with 12 bases between. In DNA, the CDR3 is TGTGCCAGTAGGTTTGGGGGCGCGAACACTGAAGCTTTCTTT. Amino acid sequence: CASRFGGANTEAFF.

This clonotype was counted a few times. The J gene is TRBJ1-1, the V gene TRBV15, with D unclear. Trimming took off 0 bases at V and 7 bases at J, with 9 bases between the two ends. This CDR3 has 13 residues. Per germline, CDR1 LNHNV and CDR2 YYDKDF (reference sequence). The DNA of the CDR3 is TGTGCCACCAGCAGAGAGGGAGGGATTGAAGCTTTCTTT. Translating it yields CATSREGGIEAFF.

At least ten counts were recorded for this clonotype. This sequence joins TRBV6-1 and TRBJ2-3, with D possibly being TRBD1 (5 bases). The germline V and J ends were trimmed by 4 bases and 4 bases, with 12 bases remaining between them. Germline V gene lookup returns CDR1 MNHNS and CDR2 SASEGT. CDR3 length: 14 residues. Written as DNA, the CDR3 is TGTGCCAGCAGTGCTCCAGGACACGCAGATACGCAGTATTTT. Protein: CASSAPGHADTQYF.

In its sample, this clonotype was seen many times. The chain has TRBV11-1 and TRBJ2-1; D gene ambiguous. V was trimmed by 3 bases and J by 5 bases, leaving 8 bases between them. Per germline, CDR1 SGHAT and CDR2 FQDESV (reference sequence). There are 13 residues in the CDR3. This CDR3 is CASSFRLNNEQFF. CDR3 in DNA: TGTGCCAGCAGCTTCAGACTGAACAATGAGCAGTTCTTC.

This clonotype was observed many times. V and J are TRBV7-8 and TRBJ2-1, with a tentative D call TRBD1 (7 bases). The V gene lost 7 bases and the J gene lost 8 bases, with 12 bases spanning the gap. The CDR3 is 12 residues long. In germline, CDR1 is SGHVS, CDR2 FQNEAQ. CDR3 DNA sequence: TGTGCCAGCACCCTCAGGGGGGATGAGCAGTTCTTC. As protein: CASTLRGDEQFF.

This clonotype turned up a few times. This rearrangement joins TRBV9 to TRBJ2-5, with 9 bases aligning to TRBD2. CDR1 and CDR2 (germline): SGDLS, YYNGEE. This CDR3 is 15 amino acids long. Trimming removed 0 bases from V and 9 bases from J; junction bases left unmatched: 9. The CDR3 DNA reads as TGTGCCAGCAGCGTAGCGGCTAGCGGGGAAGGGTCCCAGTACTTC. Translating it yields CASSVAASGEGSQYF.

This clonotype was picked up many times. The rearrangement links TRBV4-1 to TRBJ1-1, with D uncertain. The CDR3 length is 16 residues. CDR1 is MGHRA and CDR2 is YSYEKL in the germline V gene. V lost 1 base and J 1 base, leaving 13 bases between the germline ends. CDR3 residues: CASSQGRGLRNTEAFF. CDR3 nucleotide sequence: TGCGCCAGCAGCCAAGGAAGAGGGTTGCGGAACACTGAAGCTTTCTTT.

This clonotype was seen ten or more times. V and J are TRBV2 and TRBJ1-6; D is undetermined. The CDR3 is made up of 14 amino acids. Germline lookup yields CDR1 SNHLY and CDR2 FYNNEI. The V end was cut by 6 bases, the J end by 7 bases, with 13 bases between. The CDR3 loop reads CASSAGRLNSPLHF. For the CDR3, the DNA is TGTGCCAGCAGCGCCGGACGGCTAAATTCACCCCTCCACTTT.